Each of the 9 T cell receptor beta chains below was sequenced from the same sample in a study of CD8 T cells in ankylosing spondylitis. Each CDR3 protein gets one entry after TCRdb re-called the 5' RACE reads with MiXCR. The table shows 180,000 or so distinct CDR3 sequences, with 11% occurring only once. Sequenced input: blood, either unsorted or a sorted T cell fraction (not recorded which). Every receptor here comes from a male donor with ankylosing spondylitis or in good health (not recorded which).

The table lists this clonotype with many counts. The chain combines TRBV10-2 with TRBJ1-2; D not certain. V was pared by 11 bases and J by 4 bases, with 14 bases between. In germline, CDR1 is WSHSY, CDR2 SAAADI. The CDR3 spans 12 residues. The CDR3 DNA reads as TGCGCCTCCAGCATAAACGTCTATGGCTACACCTTC. Protein product: CASSINVYGYTF.

This clonotype was counted at least ten times. This chain joins TRBV7-2 and TRBJ2-1; TRBD2 matches at 11 bases. Germline V CDR1 and CDR2: SGHTA, FQGNSA. The junction had 9 bases not matched to a gene; V was cut back by 1 base and J by 7 bases. The CDR3 is 17 residues long. The CDR3: CASSLGLLAGGYNEQFF. CDR3 in DNA: TGTGCCAGCAGCTTAGGGCTCCTAGCGGGGGGATATAATGAGCAGTTCTTC. Based on the CDR3 plus reference TRBV7-2 and TRBJ2-1, the full variable domain is GAGVSQSPSNKVTEKGKDVELRCDPISGHTALYWYRQSLGQGLEFLIYFQGNSAPDKSGLPSDRFSAERTGGSVSTLTIQRTQQEDSAVYLCASSLGLLAGGYNEQFFGPGTRLTVL.

Ten or more counts support this clonotype. J is TRBJ2-3 and V is TRBV7-8; TRBD2 might be the D (6 bases). Trimming took off 2 bases at V and 1 base at J, with 19 bases between the two ends. The CDR3 has 18 residues. Germline V gene lookup returns CDR1 SGHVS and CDR2 FQNEAQ. CDR3 residues: CASSLTSGGTRGTDTQYF. Here the CDR3 DNA reads TGTGCCAGCAGCTTAACTTCTGGCGGGACCCGAGGCACAGATACGCAGTATTTT.

This clonotype was recorded at least ten times. The chain couples TRBV29-1 to TRBJ1-1, with D hard to call. The V gene's germline CDR1 is SQVTM and CDR2 ANQGSEA. The CDR3 spans 13 residues. Trimming left V 4 bases short and J 0 bases short, with 9 bases between. CDR3 DNA: TGCAGCGTTGCAGAGAACATGAACACTGAAGCTTTCTTT. Translating gives CSVAENMNTEAFF.

This clonotype was seen many times. The V gene is TRBV19, the J gene TRBJ1-1, with D tentatively TRBD1 (5 bases). Looked up from germline, CDR1 is LNHDA and CDR2 is SQIVND (reference sequence). CDR3 length: 15 residues. Trimming took 5 bases from V and 1 from J, leaving 14 bases between them. The CDR3 here is CASSVFGTGNTEAFF. The CDR3 coding sequence is TGTGCCAGTAGTGTATTCGGGACGGGGAACACTGAAGCTTTCTTT.

The sample holds a few counts of this clonotype. V is TRBV19 and J is TRBJ1-5, with D hard to call. This CDR3 has 15 residues. V was shortened by 8 bases and J by 0 bases, with 14 bases between the two germline ends. Germline V gene sequence: CDR1 LNHDA, CDR2 SQIVND (reference sequence). The CDR3 region has the DNA TGTGCCAGTGGAAAGACACTCAATAGCAATCAGCCCCAGCATTTT. The encoded protein is CASGKTLNSNQPQHF.

The J gene is TRBJ2-3, the V gene TRBV9, with D unclear. The CDR3 sequence is 17 residues long. Looked up from germline, CDR1 is SGDLS and CDR2 is YYNGEE. V shed 0 bases and J shed 2 bases, with 16 bases lying between them. The CDR3 region has the DNA TGTGCCAGCAGCGTAGACAGTCTTAGCTTCTACACAGATACGCAGTATTTT. Translated: CASSVDSLSFYTDTQYF. Filled out from reference TRBV9 and TRBJ2-3, the complete variable domain reads DSGVTQTPKHLITATGQRVTLRCSPRSGDLSVYWYQQSLDQGLQFLIQYYNGEERAKGNILERFSAQQFPDLHSELNLSSLELGDSALYFCASSVDSLSFYTDTQYFGPGTRLTVL.

This clonotype was found many times. V is TRBV5-1 and J is TRBJ2-1, with 9 bases lining up with TRBD1. This CDR3 region has 15 residues. Germline trimming cut 3 bases from V and 6 bases from J; bases unmatched to any gene: 7. In germline, CDR1 is SGHRS, CDR2 YFSETQ. CDR3 DNA: TGCGCCAGCAGCTCCGGGACAGGGATGCGCAATGAGCAGTTCTTC. Amino acids: CASSSGTGMRNEQFF.

V usage is TRBV5-1 and J usage is TRBJ1-1; 11 bases match TRBD1. Germline CDR1 is SGHRS and CDR2 is YFSETQ. Losses at the gene ends were 5 bases for V and 5 bases for J; bases not matched to a gene: 11. The CDR3 runs to 16 residues. The CDR3, as DNA: TGCGCCAGCAGGTCTATCTCGGGACAGGGGGAAACTGAAGCTTTCTTT. Translation: CASRSISGQGETEAFF.